This TCR beta chain was identified in a study of regulatory T cells in long-lasting Graves disease. As to time point: newly diagnosed GD, antithyroid drugs for less than 3 months. With RNA extracted from PBMCs as input, the TCR library was made. V was pared by 5 bases and J by 5 bases, with 5 bases of the junction left unmatched. Germline V lookup: CDR1 ENHRY, CDR2 SYGVKD. This CDR3 has 14 residues. Study conclusions and caveats: TCR diversity in persistent Graves' patients was below that of newly diagnosed ones. Preferential use of TRBV28, TRBJ1-2 and TRBJ2-5 was seen in persistent disease.

Library construction for TCR beta used iRepertoire HTBI primers and Arm-PCR of CDR3 regions. TCRdb used MiXCR to reprocess the multiplex PCR reads, holding one entry per CDR3 protein. The sample shows around 500,000 distinct CDR3 sequences, about 12% of them seen only once. Details on this clonotype: Its antigen is undetermined.

These data are also associated with another study on T cells in Graves' hyperthyroidism and ophthalmopathy. That study reports: A lack of ophthalmopathy progression within 18 months defined stable Graves' hyperthyroidism. The blood repertoire included most of the expanded thyroid clonotypes above 0.001.

This specimen was peripheral blood mononuclear cells (PBMCs), taken at new diagnosis, from a patient treated with antithyroid drugs. This receptor was identified in a woman in her twenties or thirties with Graves disease. The rearrangement joins TRBV10-3 to TRBJ2-7; 11 bases match TRBD2. Here the CDR3 DNA reads TGTGCCATCAGTAAGACTAGCGGGATCCACGAGCAGTACTTC. This sequence encodes CAISKTSGIHEQYF.